The source of this T cell receptor beta chain is a study of cytomegalovirus exposure and HLA in healthy donors. The PCR used 60 Vbeta and 13 Jbeta primers. Produced via immunoSEQ multiplex PCR; TCRdb's table is partial and in-frame only. The sample gives 100,000 to 150,000 clones, more than 75% of which show up once; about 1.7% is in the top ten. The length of the CDR3 is 16 residues. The germline gives CDR1 SGHDT, CDR2 YYEEEE. Trimming took 0 bases from V and 3 from J; bases not matched to a gene: 6. This sequence originates from a young man in good health and CMV-seronegative. V usage is TRBV5-6 and J usage is TRBJ1-5; TRBD1 agrees at 7 bases. Sample: PBMCs. In nucleotides, the CDR3 is TGTGCCAGCAGCTTGGCCCCAGGGGGACTCAATCAGCCCCAGCATTTT. Its translation is CASSLAPGGLNQPQHF. The whole variable domain, filled in from reference TRBV5-6 and TRBJ1-5, reads DAGVTQSPTHLIKTRGQQVTLRCSPKSGHDTVSWYQQALGQGPQFIFQYYEEEERQRGNFPDRFSGHQFPNYSSELNVNALLLGDSALYLCASSLAPGGLNQPQHFGDGTRLSIL.